The 27 T cell receptor beta chains below were found in one sample sequenced in a study of radiotherapy plus CTLA-4 blockade in lung cancer. Data came from immunoSEQ multiplex PCR; TCRdb stores just in-frame clones and leaves some out. The table lists about 95,000 clones, roughly four fifths of them singletons. The material sequenced was peripheral blood, taken from a patient treated with radiotherapy plus ipilimumab. The receptors originated from a human donor with non-small cell lung cancer who had stable disease on radiotherapy plus ipilimumab.

The V gene is TRBV11-2, the J gene TRBJ2-1; no clear D gene. Germline V lookup: CDR1 SGHAT, CDR2 FQNNGV. The length of the CDR3 is 11 residues. The ends were cut back, 1 base at V and 8 bases at J, with 3 bases in the middle. In DNA form, the CDR3 reads TGTGCCAGCAGCTTAGGTTATGAGCAGTTCTTC. Its protein product is CASSLGYEQFF. The full variable domain, completed using reference TRBV11-2 and TRBJ2-1, is EAGVAQSPRYKIIEKRQSVAFWCNPISGHATLYWYQQILGQGPKLLIQFQNNGVVDDSQLPKDRFSAERLKGVDSTLKIQPAKLEDSAVYLCASSLGYEQFFGPGTRLTVL.

There are a few counts of this clone. V is TRBV5-1 and J is TRBJ1-6; 7 bases line up with TRBD1. With V trimmed by 4 bases and J by 14 bases, 9 bases remained unmatched. Germline values: CDR1 SGHRS, CDR2 YFSETQ. The CDR3 runs 13 residues. The CDR3 DNA follows: TGCGCCAGCAGCCTCGTGACAGGGAACACCCTCCACTTT. Translating it yields CASSLVTGNTLHF.

The gene calls are TRBV9 and TRBJ2-3; tentative D call: TRBD2 (5 bases). Germline lookup yields CDR1 SGDLS and CDR2 YYNGEE. Trimming left V 4 bases short and J 2 bases short, with 14 bases between. The CDR3 loop spans 15 amino acids. The CDR3: CASSSDGIYTDTQYF. CDR3 DNA sequence: TGTGCCAGCAGCTCGGACGGGATATACACAGATACGCAGTATTTT.

The V and J genes are TRBV27 and TRBJ2-7, with 7 bases fitting TRBD2. CDR1 is MNHEY and CDR2 is SMNVEV in the germline V gene (reference sequence). The CDR3 runs 13 residues. V lost 5 bases and J lost 7; bases outside the gene matches: 8. The CDR3 coding sequence is TGTGCCAGCAGTGCCTCGACAGCGGGGGAGCAGTACTTC. It encodes CASSASTAGEQYF.

The chain recombines TRBV5-4 with TRBJ2-1; 9 bases are shared with TRBD2. CDR1 is SGHNT and CDR2 is YYREEE in the germline V gene (reference sequence). The junction had 8 bases not matched to a gene; V was cut back by 5 bases and J by 8 bases. The CDR3 is 14 amino acids. The CDR3 region has the DNA TGTGCCAGCAGTTCTATAGCGGGAGTACATGAGCAGTTCTTC. Protein: CASSSIAGVHEQFF.

The chain has TRBV10-3 and TRBJ1-2; no clear D gene. The CDR3 totals 13 residues. Germline loops: CDR1 ENHRY, CDR2 SYGVKD. V was clipped by 4 bases and J by 6 bases, with 12 bases between them. The CDR3 sequence: CAISGGYSNGYTF. CDR3 DNA: TGTGCCATCAGTGGGGGTTACAGTAATGGCTACACCTTC.

This sequence joins TRBV19 and TRBJ1-5, with 11 bases fitting TRBD1. The junction had 10 bases not matched to a gene; V was cut back by 5 bases and J by 7 bases. In germline, CDR1 is LNHDA, CDR2 SQIVND (reference sequence). This CDR3 region has 16 residues. CDR3 protein: CASSPSGTGGRQPQHF. CDR3 bases: TGTGCCAGTAGTCCATCTGGGACAGGGGGAAGGCAGCCCCAGCATTTT.

This clone has more than one count but fewer than ten. V and J are TRBV7-6 and TRBJ1-5; 11 bases line up with TRBD1. V shed 1 base and J 6 bases; nucleotides not matched to a gene: 2. The CDR3 is 15 residues long. Germline assignment: CDR1 SGHVS and CDR2 FNYEAQ. DNA of the CDR3: TGTGCCAGCAGCTTAGGGACAGGGGGCAGTCAGCCCCAGCATTTT. Residues: CASSLGTGGSQPQHF.

This clone was counted a few times. The V and J genes are TRBV29-1 and TRBJ2-7; D not certain. Germline V gives CDR1 SQVTM, CDR2 ANQGSEA. V was clipped by 1 base and J by 12 bases, with 19 bases between them. The CDR3 has 13 amino acids. The CDR3 DNA reads TGCAGCGTTGAAGGAGCACCCGGGCCCCTGCTGTACTTC. It encodes CSVEGAPGPLLYF.

This chain uses TRBV6-5 with TRBJ1-6, with D possibly being TRBD1 (5 bases). V dropped 7 bases and J dropped 14 bases, with 18 bases sitting between them. The CDR3 has 13 amino acids. The germline CDR1 and CDR2 sequences are MNHEY and SVGAGI. CDR3 bases: TGTGCCAGCAATCGGGAAATGGGGCTCACCCTCCACTTT. This codes for CASNREMGLTLHF.

The CDR3 loop reads CASSPGNYGYTF. For the CDR3, the DNA is TGTGCCAGCAGTCCGGGAAACTATGGCTACACCTTC. This rearrangement joins TRBV27 to TRBJ1-2; no clear D. The germline V and J ends were trimmed by 5 bases and 2 bases, with 6 bases remaining between them. The CDR3 totals 12 residues. Per the germline V gene, CDR1 is MNHEY and CDR2 is SMNVEV (reference sequence).

The rearrangement joins TRBV5-1 to TRBJ1-1, with no clear D. The CDR3 spans 13 residues. Deletions cut 5 bases from V and 1 base from J, with 9 bases between. Germline CDR1 SGHRS, CDR2 YFSETQ. CDR3 region: CASRSEENTEAFF. CDR3 in DNA: TGCGCCAGCAGGTCGGAGGAGAACACTGAAGCTTTCTTT.

The CDR3 DNA reads TGCAGCGTGGCCGGGAGCTCCTACGAGCAGTACTTC. This codes for CSVAGSSYEQYF. The chain combines TRBV29-1 with TRBJ2-7, with D maybe TRBD2 (6 bases). The germline V gene has CDR1 SQVTM and CDR2 ANQGSEA. Trimming shortened V by 6 bases and J by 0 bases, and 9 bases separated the two germline ends. The CDR3 extends over 12 amino acids.

The sample holds one count of this clone. V usage is TRBV30 and J usage is TRBJ2-5; a possible D gene is TRBD2 (7 bases). Germline V lookup: CDR1 GTSNPN, CDR2 SVGIG (reference sequence). Trimming removed 1 base from V and 1 base from J, with 16 bases in between. This CDR3 comprises 16 residues. DNA of the CDR3: TGTGCCTGGAGTGAAACGAGGGGGGGATTCCAAGAGACCCAGTACTTC. This encodes CAWSETRGGFQETQYF.

In DNA form, the CDR3 reads TGCGCCAGCAGCTTGGCCATGGGGGCGAGGGGCACAGATACGCAGTATTTT. Protein sequence: CASSLAMGARGTDTQYF. The V call is TRBV5-1, the J call TRBJ2-3; tentative D call: TRBD1 (6 bases). V shed 0 bases and J shed 1 base, with 15 bases lying between them. Germline CDR1 SGHRS, CDR2 YFSETQ. There are 17 residues in the CDR3.

This rearrangement joins TRBV29-1 to TRBJ1-5, with D tentatively TRBD1 (6 bases). Looked up from germline, CDR1 is SQVTM and CDR2 is ANQGSEA. Deletions cut 4 bases from V and 0 bases from J, with 7 bases between. The CDR3 is 13 amino acids. This CDR3 is CSVVGASNQPQHF. The CDR3 DNA sequence: TGCAGCGTTGTGGGGGCTAGCAATCAGCCCCAGCATTTT.

The gene calls are TRBV7-9 and TRBJ2-5; D not certain. This CDR3 has 12 amino acids. Germline V CDR1 and CDR2: SEHNR, FQNEAQ (reference sequence). Trimming left V 5 bases short and J 7 bases short, with 11 bases between. CDR3: CASSARQRTQYF. The CDR3 DNA reads TGTGCCAGCAGCGCCCGTCAACGGACCCAGTACTTC.

J is TRBJ2-1 and V is TRBV28, with D hard to call. The CDR3 length is 13 residues. V lost 6 bases, J lost 2 bases, and 8 bases lay in between. CDR1 and CDR2 from the germline V gene are MDHEN and SYDVKM. CDR3 sequence reads: CASRGRPYNEQFF. As DNA, the CDR3 is TGTGCCAGCAGGGGAAGGCCCTACAATGAGCAGTTCTTC.

This chain joins TRBV5-1 and TRBJ2-2; 9 nucleotides align to TRBD1. V was pared by 7 bases and J by 5 bases, with 0 bases of the junction left unmatched. CDR1 and CDR2 from the germline V gene are SGHRS and YFSETQ. CDR3 length: 12 amino acids. As DNA, the CDR3 is TGCGCCAGCGGACAGGGGACCGGGGAGCTGTTTTTT. This codes for CASGQGTGELFF.

This clone was seen once. The chain recombines TRBV28 with TRBJ1-4; D remains ambiguous. The CDR3 contains 15 residues. The ends were cut back, 3 bases at V and 1 base at J, with 9 bases in the middle. Germline loops: CDR1 MDHEN, CDR2 SYDVKM. The CDR3 DNA reads TGTGCCAGCAGTTTGTGGGGTGAAACTAATGAAAAACTGTTTTTT. Protein product: CASSLWGETNEKLFF.

The V and J genes are TRBV19 and TRBJ2-1; TRBD2 matches 7 bases. The CDR3 spans 15 residues. Germline V lookup: CDR1 LNHDA, CDR2 SQIVND (reference sequence). Trimming took 3 bases from V and 10 from J; bases not matched to a gene: 12. CDR3: CASSITQRGGGEQFF. Here the CDR3 DNA reads TGTGCCAGTAGTATTACACAGCGGGGCGGAGGGGAGCAGTTCTTC.

The V and J genes are TRBV30 and TRBJ2-3; a weak D match, TRBD2 (6 bases). Trimming pared 3 bases from V and 1 base from J, leaving 11 bases between. Germline V CDR1 and CDR2: GTSNPN, SVGIG (reference sequence). The CDR3 extends over 14 amino acids. CDR3 in amino acids: CAWRPPGGTDTQYF. The CDR3 bases are TGTGCCTGGAGGCCCCCGGGGGGCACAGATACGCAGTATTTT.

The V call is TRBV2, the J call TRBJ2-1; D not resolved. There are 12 residues in the CDR3. V was shortened by 6 bases and J by 5 bases, with 8 bases between the two germline ends. Looked up from germline, CDR1 is SNHLY and CDR2 is FYNNEI. CDR3 sequence: CASRAVDNEQFF. In nucleotides, the CDR3 is TGTGCCAGCAGAGCAGTTGACAATGAGCAGTTCTTC.

The DNA of the CDR3 is TGTGCCAGCAGTGAATGGGCTAGCGTATTCGACTTGGAGACCCAGTACTTC. This translates into CASSEWASVFDLETQYF. This rearrangement joins TRBV6-1 to TRBJ2-5; tentatively, D is TRBD2 (6 bases). The CDR3 is 17 amino acids. V gave up 2 bases and J gave up 5 bases, with 21 bases separating them. Germline lookup yields CDR1 MNHNS and CDR2 SASEGT.

V and J are TRBV29-1 and TRBJ2-7; no clear D gene. CDR3 length: 11 residues. V shed 3 bases and J shed 5 bases, with 8 bases lying between them. Germline V gives CDR1 SQVTM, CDR2 ANQGSEA. This CDR3 is CSVDWGDEQYF. Here the CDR3 DNA reads TGCAGCGTTGACTGGGGTGACGAGCAGTACTTC.

The J gene is TRBJ2-1, the V gene TRBV28; D uncertain. Germline V gene data show CDR1 as MDHEN and CDR2 as SYDVKM. This CDR3 spans 17 amino acids. Between the trimmed V and J ends, which lost 3 bases and 0 bases, there was a span of 15 bases. CDR3 DNA: TGTGCCAGCAGTTTCAATATTGCAATCAGCTCCTACAATGAGCAGTTCTTC. It translates to CASSFNIAISSYNEQFF.

The chain employs TRBV7-9 and TRBJ2-5; 9 nucleotides agree with TRBD2. The CDR3 has 17 residues. The germline CDR1 and CDR2 sequences are SEHNR and FQNEAQ (reference sequence). The V segment lost 1 base and the J segment 5 bases; nucleotides outside the gene matches: 11. The DNA of the CDR3 is TGTGCCAGCAGCTTAGAGGGACTAGCACTGAAGGCCGAGACCCAGTACTTC. It codes for CASSLEGLALKAETQYF.